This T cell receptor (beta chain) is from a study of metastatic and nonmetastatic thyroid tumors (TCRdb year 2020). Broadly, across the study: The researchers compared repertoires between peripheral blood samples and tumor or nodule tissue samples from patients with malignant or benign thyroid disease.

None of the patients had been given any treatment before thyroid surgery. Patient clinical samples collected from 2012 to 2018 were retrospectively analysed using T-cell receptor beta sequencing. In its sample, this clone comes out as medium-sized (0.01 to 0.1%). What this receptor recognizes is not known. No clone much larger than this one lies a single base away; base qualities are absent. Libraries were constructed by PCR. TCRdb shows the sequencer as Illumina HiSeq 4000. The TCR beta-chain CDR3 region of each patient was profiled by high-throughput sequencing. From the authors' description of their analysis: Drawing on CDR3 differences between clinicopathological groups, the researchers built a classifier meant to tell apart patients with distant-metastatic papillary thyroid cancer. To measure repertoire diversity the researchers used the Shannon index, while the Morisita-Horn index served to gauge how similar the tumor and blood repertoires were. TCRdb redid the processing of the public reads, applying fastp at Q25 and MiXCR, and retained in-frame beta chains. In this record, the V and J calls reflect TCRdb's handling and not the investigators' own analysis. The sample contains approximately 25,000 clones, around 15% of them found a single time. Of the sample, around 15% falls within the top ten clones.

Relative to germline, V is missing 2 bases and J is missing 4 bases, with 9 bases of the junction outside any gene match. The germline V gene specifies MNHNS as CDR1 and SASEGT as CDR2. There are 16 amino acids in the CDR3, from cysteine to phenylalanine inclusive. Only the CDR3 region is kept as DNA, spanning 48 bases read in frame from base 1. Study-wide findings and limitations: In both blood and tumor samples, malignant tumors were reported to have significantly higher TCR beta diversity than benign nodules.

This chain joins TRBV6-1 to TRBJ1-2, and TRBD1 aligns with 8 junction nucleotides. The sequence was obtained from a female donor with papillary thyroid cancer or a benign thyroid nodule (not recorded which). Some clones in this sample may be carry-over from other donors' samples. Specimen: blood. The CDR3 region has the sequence CASSEIGQGKGYGYTF. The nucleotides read TGTGCCAGCAGTGAAATCGGACAGGGCAAAGGCTATGGCTACACCTTC.